This entry lists 22 T cell receptor beta chains sequenced from one sample in a study of CD8 T cells in ankylosing spondylitis. Overall study findings and caveats: Roughly eight highly homologous variants formed a TCR beta motif that appeared characteristic of ankylosing spondylitis blood.

Each CDR3 protein is one row after TCRdb ran MiXCR on the 5' RACE reads. Here the sample spans 700,000 to 850,000 distinct CDR3 sequences, 12% being singletons. These receptors have no identified antigens. The sequencing sample was made of blood, either unsorted or a sorted T cell fraction (not recorded which). Receptor source: a male donor with ankylosing spondylitis.

This clonotype was detected ten times or more. The genes are TRBV10-3 and TRBJ2-5; possibly TRBD1 or TRBD2 for D (5 bases each). V was trimmed by 0 bases and J by 4 bases, leaving 9 bases between them. The length of the CDR3 is 14 residues. Germline CDR1 is ENHRY and CDR2 is SYGVKD. The CDR3 here is CAISESWGRETQYF. For the CDR3, the DNA is TGTGCCATCAGTGAGTCTTGGGGGAGAGAGACCCAGTACTTC.

This clonotype came up a few times. V gene TRBV11-2 combines with J gene TRBJ2-7; D is unclear. Germline-derived CDR1 and CDR2 are SGHAT and FQNNGV. Between the trimmed V and J ends, which lost 10 bases and 3 bases, there was a span of 19 bases. The CDR3 covers 14 residues. CDR3 sequence reads: CATSRTPRRYEQYF. In nucleotides, the CDR3 is TGTGCCACCTCCCGGACCCCTAGGCGCTACGAGCAGTACTTC.

This clonotype has just a few counts. The V call is TRBV5-1, the J call TRBJ2-7, with D uncertain. Germline-derived CDR1 and CDR2 are SGHRS and YFSETQ. The V end was cut by 1 base, the J end by 3 bases, with 11 bases between. This CDR3 has 14 amino acids. In DNA, the CDR3 is TGCGCCAGCAGCTTGTCAGTTCTTAACTACGAGCAGTACTTC. This sequence encodes CASSLSVLNYEQYF.

This clonotype came up many times. V and J are TRBV12-3 or TRBV12-4 and TRBJ1-4; D unclear. V lost 6 bases and J 8 bases, leaving 13 bases between the germline ends. CDR3 length: 13 residues. The CDR3 protein is CASRPGSREKLFF. As DNA, the CDR3 is TGTGCCAGCAGACCCGGGTCTAGAGAAAAACTGTTTTTT.

The table lists this clonotype with many counts. J is TRBJ2-6 and V is TRBV11-2; D is undetermined. Germline assignment: CDR1 SGHAT and CDR2 FQNNGV. There are 18 residues in the CDR3. V was clipped by 5 bases and J by 9 bases, with 26 bases between them. The CDR3 sequence is CASSESSWGRSIHNVLTF. As DNA, the CDR3 is TGTGCCAGCAGCGAATCCTCCTGGGGAAGGAGCATCCACAACGTCCTGACTTTC.

This clonotype was observed a few times. This CDR3 is CASSVGQGLGEQYF. In DNA form, the CDR3 reads TGCGCCAGCAGCGTTGGACAGGGGTTAGGCGAGCAGTACTTC. V gene TRBV5-1 combines with J gene TRBJ2-7; 9 bases are a match to TRBD1. Germline values: CDR1 SGHRS, CDR2 YFSETQ. After removal of 4 bases from V and 6 bases from J, the junction contained 8 bases not matched to a gene. The CDR3 totals 14 residues.

The chain employs TRBV20-1 and TRBJ2-7; maybe TRBD2 (5 bases). The CDR3 loop spans 15 amino acids. Germline values: CDR1 DFQATT, CDR2 SNEGSKA (reference sequence). V was trimmed by 2 bases and J by 4 bases, leaving 18 bases between them. The CDR3 DNA follows: TGCAGTGCTAGAAACCACCGGGGTAACATTTACGAGCAGTACTTC. Translating it yields CSARNHRGNIYEQYF.

This clonotype has only a few counts. The rearrangement uses TRBV20-1 and TRBJ1-5; no definite D call. Trimming pared 8 bases from V and 6 bases from J, leaving 23 bases between. Germline V lookup: CDR1 DFQATT, CDR2 SNEGSKA (reference sequence). The CDR3 extends over 15 amino acids. The CDR3 DNA reads as TGCAGTTCAAAAAGGCAAACAGCAGGCAGTCAGCCCCAGCATTTT. Its translation is CSSKRQTAGSQPQHF.

This clonotype showed up just a few times. This chain joins TRBV5-5 and TRBJ2-7, with D perhaps matching TRBD1 or TRBD2 (5 bases each). The germline V gene has CDR1 SGHKS and CDR2 YYEKEE (reference sequence). The V end was cut by 7 bases, the J end by 2 bases, with 13 bases between. This CDR3 has 13 residues. The CDR3 bases are TGTGCCAGCCGAAGAGGGGCCGCCTACGAGCAGTACTTC. Its translation is CASRRGAAYEQYF.

This clonotype appeared many times. The rearrangement uses TRBV4-2 and TRBJ1-6; D is perhaps TRBD1 (6 bases). V lost 0 bases, J lost 13 bases, and 16 bases lay in between. This CDR3 spans 15 amino acids. CDR1 is LGHNA, CDR2 YNFKEQ, per germline. As DNA, the CDR3 is TGTGCCAGCAGCCAAGATCAGGGGCCTTCTTCGCCCCTCCACTTT. This translates into CASSQDQGPSSPLHF.

This clonotype came up a few times. The chain links TRBV18 to TRBJ1-2, with D perhaps TRBD1 (6 bases). The CDR3 has 13 residues. Trimming stripped 5 bases from V and 4 bases from J, with 11 bases between. Germline V gives CDR1 KGHSH, CDR2 LQKENI. This CDR3 reads CASSGQSGYGYTF. The CDR3 DNA sequence: TGTGCCAGCTCAGGACAGAGCGGCTATGGCTACACCTTC.

The chain has TRBV15 and TRBJ2-7, with D unresolved. V was pared by 0 bases and J by 2 bases, with 11 bases between. Per the germline V gene, CDR1 is LNHNV and CDR2 is YYDKDF (reference sequence). This CDR3 contains 15 residues. CDR3 amino acids: CATSRDLYGAYEQYF. DNA of the CDR3: TGTGCCACCAGCAGAGATCTATATGGGGCCTACGAGCAGTACTTC.

The chain employs TRBV12-3 or TRBV12-4 and TRBJ2-3, with 9 bases lining up with TRBD2. The V and J ends lost 5 bases and 5 bases, in that order; junction bases with no gene match: 8. This CDR3 comprises 15 residues. The CDR3 loop is CASSSGGRFLDTQYF. DNA for the CDR3: TGTGCCAGCAGTAGCGGGGGGCGTTTTTTAGATACGCAGTATTTT.

This clonotype was detected only a few times. The chain has TRBV24-1 and TRBJ1-1; 8 nucleotides match TRBD1. Germline CDR1 is KGHDR and CDR2 is SFDVKD. CDR3 length: 15 amino acids. Losses at the gene ends were 4 bases for V and 5 bases for J; bases not matched to a gene: 8. The DNA of the CDR3 is TGTGCCACCAGTGAAGGACAGGGTAGGAGTACTGAAGCTTTCTTT. Its translation: CATSEGQGRSTEAFF.

The rearrangement links TRBV20-1 to TRBJ1-5; D is possibly TRBD1 (5 bases). Trimming pared 3 bases from V and 0 bases from J, leaving 9 bases between. The V gene's germline CDR1 is DFQATT and CDR2 SNEGSKA (reference sequence). This CDR3 spans 14 amino acids. The CDR3 sequence is CSASGGISNQPQHF. CDR3 DNA sequence: TGCAGTGCTAGTGGGGGGATTAGCAATCAGCCCCAGCATTTT.

This clonotype occurred many times. V is TRBV12-5 and J is TRBJ1-1; D unresolved. CDR3 length equals 15 residues. CDR1 is LGHNT, CDR2 FRNRAP, per germline. Trimming stripped 5 bases from V and 1 base from J, with 14 bases between. The chain's CDR3 is CASGTPGSWNTEAFF. DNA for the CDR3: TGTGCTAGTGGTACCCCTGGTAGCTGGAACACTGAAGCTTTCTTT.

This clonotype occurred many times. The chain has TRBV20-1 and TRBJ1-5; D call uncertain. This CDR3 spans 13 amino acids. The germline V gene has CDR1 DFQATT and CDR2 SNEGSKA (reference sequence). The V end was cut by 6 bases, the J end by 0 bases, with 9 bases between. The CDR3 protein is CSAPEDSNQPQHF. CDR3 in DNA: TGCAGTGCCCCAGAGGATAGCAATCAGCCCCAGCATTTT.

This clonotype was counted once. The V and J genes are TRBV7-2 and TRBJ1-5, with D unclear. Trimming shortened V by 1 base and J by 9 bases, and 10 bases separated the two germline ends. This CDR3 spans 13 amino acids. From germline, CDR1 is SGHTA and CDR2 FQGNSA. CDR3 region: CASSLGERLPQHF. The DNA for the CDR3 is TGTGCCAGCAGCTTAGGAGAACGGTTGCCCCAGCATTTT.

The gene calls are TRBV6-1 and TRBJ2-7; D gene unclear. The CDR3 is 14 residues long. Trimming left V 6 bases short and J 7 bases short, with 19 bases between. The germline CDR1 and CDR2 sequences are MNHNS and SASEGT. The CDR3 reads CASSRPSLFGEQYF. In nucleotides, the CDR3 is TGTGCCAGCAGCAGACCGAGCCTCTTCGGGGAGCAGTACTTC.

This clonotype was recorded many times. This chain connects TRBV20-1 to TRBJ1-1; D call uncertain. From germline, CDR1 is DFQATT and CDR2 SNEGSKA (reference sequence). Trimming removed 6 bases at V and 0 bases at J, with 14 bases between. The CDR3 covers 14 residues. In DNA form, the CDR3 reads TGCAGTGCCCCTCCCCCGAACATGAACACTGAAGCTTTCTTT. Translated: CSAPPPNMNTEAFF.

This clonotype was recorded a few times. This sequence joins TRBV19 and TRBJ2-1; 11 positions agree with TRBD2. Trimming at V came to 6 bases and at J to 6 bases, leaving 7 bases not matched to a gene. This CDR3 region has 15 residues. The germline CDR1 and CDR2 sequences are LNHDA and SQIVND (reference sequence). In DNA form, the CDR3 reads TGTGCCAGTAGGGGAAGGGGACTAGCGGTCAATGAGCAGTTCTTC. Encoded protein: CASRGRGLAVNEQFF. The full variable domain, completed using reference TRBV19 and TRBJ2-1, is DGGITQSPKYLFRKEGQNVTLSCEQNLNHDAMYWYRQDPGQGLRLIYYSQIVNDFQKGDIAEGYSVSREKKESFPLTVTSAQKNPTAFYLCASRGRGLAVNEQFFGPGTRLTVL.

This clonotype was counted only a few times. This chain links TRBV20-1 with TRBJ2-1, with TRBD1 identical over 7 bases. The CDR3 contains 14 residues. Looked up from germline, CDR1 is DFQATT and CDR2 is SNEGSKA (reference sequence). The trim removed 3 bases at V and 2 bases at J, leaving 4 bases unmatched. In nucleotides, the CDR3 is TGCAGTGCTAGCGGGGACAGCCCCTACAATGAGCAGTTCTTC. Protein product: CSASGDSPYNEQFF.